This T cell receptor (beta chain) came from a study of blood T cell repertoires in COVID-19. At the level of the study: Some COVID-19 samples were acute and others convalescent; all came from the United States, Italy and Spain. PBMCs, B-cell-depleted T cells, or T cells provided the cDNA or gDNA that made up the material.

The table came from immunoSEQ multiplex PCR; TCRdb's copy has only in-frame clones and leaves some out. There are 150,000 to 250,000 clones in the sample; 94% occur only once, and about 0.8% lies in the top ten. Patients from Seattle were sampled longitudinally, starting during active infection. Trimming cost V 5 bases and J 2 bases, with 10 bases left between them. Germline CDR1 and CDR2: SGHTA and FQGTGA. There are 14 residues in the CDR3. The V call is TRBV7-3, the J call TRBJ2-1; tentatively, D is TRBD1 (6 bases). This sequence was found in a man younger than 45 with COVID-19, enrolled during active disease. Sequenced: peripheral blood. CDR3 coding DNA: TGTGCCAGCAGCCAGGACAGCACCTACAATGAGCAGTTCTTC. Translating it yields CASSQDSTYNEQFF.